Described below is a single TCR beta chain sequence and its context. Its target is unknown. MiXCR, applied by TCRdb to the 5' RACE reads, yields one record per CDR3 protein. The sample lists approximately 340,000 distinct CDR3 sequences; roughly 14% were seen once. This sample was included in a study of CD8 T cells in ankylosing spondylitis. Study-wide results and caveats: A CD8+ phenotype characterized the disease-linked clones, which were relatively rare in peripheral blood. The study looked at matched synovial fluid samples from ankylosing spondylitis patients. Disease-linked clones were reported to be significantly enriched there. Earlier authors reported some of these motif variants in reactive arthritis synovial fluid and blood. Among TCR beta sequences, a motif of under ten highly homologous variants appeared characteristic of ankylosing spondylitis blood.

Trimming stripped 4 bases from V and 4 bases from J, with 13 bases between. Germline values: CDR1 SGHVS, CDR2 FNYEAQ. The CDR3 sequence is 14 residues long. The genes are TRBV7-6 and TRBJ1-1; tentatively, D is TRBD1 (5 bases). Sequencing input: blood, either unsorted or a sorted T cell fraction (not recorded which). This receptor was obtained from a male donor with ankylosing spondylitis or in good health (not recorded which). The CDR3 bases are TGTGCCAGCAGCTCCGGCCGGAGGGGCACTGAAGCTTTCTTT. Protein: CASSSGRRGTEAFF.